This T cell receptor beta chain was retrieved from a study of human T cells and chemical hapten exposure. TCRdb re-called the RACE reads with MiXCR, one entry per CDR3 protein. Here the sample spans fewer than 50,000 distinct CDR3 sequences, around 3.6% being singletons. Time point noted: healthy volunteer bleed at 6 weeks. The template was total RNA from unfractionated whole blood. The CDR3 is 15 residues long. Germline CDR1 reads MDHEN; CDR2 reads SYDVKM. The V gene end was trimmed by 1 base and the J gene end by 6 bases; junction bases not matched to a gene: 4. This TCR came from a human donor in good health. Some clones in this sample may be carry-over from other donors' samples. V gene TRBV28 combines with J gene TRBJ1-1; 11 positions agree with TRBD1. Sequencing input: whole blood. The CDR3 is CASSLSGQGAAEAFF. CDR3 DNA: TGTGCCAGCAGTTTATCTGGACAGGGGGCGGCTGAAGCTTTCTTT.